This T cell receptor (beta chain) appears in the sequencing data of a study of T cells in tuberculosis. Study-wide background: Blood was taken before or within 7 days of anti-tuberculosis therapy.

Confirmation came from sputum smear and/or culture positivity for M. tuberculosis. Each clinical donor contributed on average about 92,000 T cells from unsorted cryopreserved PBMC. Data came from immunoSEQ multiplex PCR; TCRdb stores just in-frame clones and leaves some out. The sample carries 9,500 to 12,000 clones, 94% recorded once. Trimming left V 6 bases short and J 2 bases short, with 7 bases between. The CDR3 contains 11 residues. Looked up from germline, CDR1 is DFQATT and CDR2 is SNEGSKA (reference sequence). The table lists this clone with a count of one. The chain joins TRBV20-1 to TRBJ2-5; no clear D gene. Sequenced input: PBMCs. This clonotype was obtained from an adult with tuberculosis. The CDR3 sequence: CSAAGQETQYF. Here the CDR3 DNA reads TGCAGTGCCGCAGGTCAAGAGACCCAGTACTTC.